Listed here are 6 T cell receptor beta chains from one sample, sequenced in a study of T cells in Graves' hyperthyroidism and ophthalmopathy. Using RNA transcripts as the source, TCR beta CDR3 regions were amplified. The HTBI primer set drove a first-round RT-PCR of the TCR CDR3. TCRdb redid the calling of the multiplex PCR reads with MiXCR, one entry per CDR3 protein. The sample has a few hundred thousand distinct CDR3 sequences; less than 20% are singletons. The material sequenced was blood. The receptors originated from a woman aged 18-35 years with Graves' hyperthyroidism that later progressed to Graves' ophthalmopathy.

The chain uses TRBV27 and TRBJ2-2; the match to TRBD1 covers 8 bases. Germline V gives CDR1 MNHEY, CDR2 SMNVEV (reference sequence). Germline trimming cut 8 bases from V and 1 base from J; bases unmatched to any gene: 6. The CDR3 contains 15 residues. The CDR3 region has the DNA TGTGCCAGCGCCTCCGGGACAGGGAACACCGGGGAGCTGTTTTTT. This codes for CASASGTGNTGELFF.

The sample holds many counts of this clonotype. This chain uses TRBV7-2 with TRBJ1-6; 8 bases map to TRBD1. V lost 2 bases and J lost 4; bases outside the gene matches: 10. The CDR3 length is 18 residues. Germline values: CDR1 SGHTA, CDR2 FQGNSA. The CDR3 DNA follows: TGTGCCAGCAGCTTACATGGACAGGGCGCAGGTTATAATTCACCCCTCCACTTT. Translated, it gives CASSLHGQGAGYNSPLHF.

V and J are TRBV20-1 and TRBJ2-1; 16 bases map to TRBD2. In germline, CDR1 is DFQATT, CDR2 SNEGSKA (reference sequence). Trimming took 4 bases from V and 7 from J; bases not matched to a gene: 10. The CDR3 is 17 residues long. CDR3 in amino acids: CSATDTGLAGGGNEQFF. The CDR3 DNA reads as TGCAGTGCTACCGATACGGGACTAGCGGGAGGGGGGAATGAGCAGTTCTTC.

This clonotype has a handful of counts. This chain joins TRBV3-1 and TRBJ2-3, with TRBD2 identical over 9 bases. The trim removed 8 bases at V and 2 bases at J, leaving 17 bases unmatched. The CDR3 has 18 amino acids. Germline CDR1 reads LGHDT; CDR2 reads YNNKEL (reference sequence). For the CDR3, the DNA is TGTGCCAGCCTCTCCCTGACTAGCGGCAATCTACACACAGATACGCAGTATTTT. It codes for CASLSLTSGNLHTDTQYF.

The rearrangement uses TRBV6-1 and TRBJ2-4; tentatively, D is TRBD1 (6 bases). V was trimmed by 5 bases and J by 0 bases, leaving 11 bases between them. CDR3 length: 15 residues. The germline CDR1 and CDR2 sequences are MNHNS and SASEGT. The CDR3 DNA is TGTGCCAGCAGTCCACGGACAGTAGCCAAAAACATTCAGTACTTC. Translated: CASSPRTVAKNIQYF.

In its sample, this clonotype was seen many times. The rearrangement joins TRBV20-1 to TRBJ1-2; D unclear. Germline lookup yields CDR1 DFQATT and CDR2 SNEGSKA (reference sequence). The CDR3 extends over 10 amino acids. Between the trimmed V and J ends, which lost 0 bases and 8 bases, there was a span of 4 bases. The CDR3 DNA follows: TGCAGTGCTAGAGAGCGCGGCTACACCTTC. Translation: CSARERGYTF.